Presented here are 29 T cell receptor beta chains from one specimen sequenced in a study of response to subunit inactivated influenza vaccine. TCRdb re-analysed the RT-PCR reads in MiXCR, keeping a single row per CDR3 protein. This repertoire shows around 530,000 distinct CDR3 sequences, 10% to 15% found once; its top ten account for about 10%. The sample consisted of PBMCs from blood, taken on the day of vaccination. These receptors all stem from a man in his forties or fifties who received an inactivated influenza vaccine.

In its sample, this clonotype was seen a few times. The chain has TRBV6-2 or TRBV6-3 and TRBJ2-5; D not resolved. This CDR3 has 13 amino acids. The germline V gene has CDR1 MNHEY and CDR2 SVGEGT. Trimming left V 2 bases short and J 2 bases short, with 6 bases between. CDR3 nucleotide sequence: TGTGCCAGCAGTTACATCGCACAAGAGACCCAGTACTTC. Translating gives CASSYIAQETQYF.

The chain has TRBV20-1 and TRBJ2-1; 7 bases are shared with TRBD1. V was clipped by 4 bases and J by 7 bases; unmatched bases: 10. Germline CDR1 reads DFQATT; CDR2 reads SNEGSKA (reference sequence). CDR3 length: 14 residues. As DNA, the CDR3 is TGCAGTGCTATGGATAGGGGGCGCGGGAATGAGCAGTTCTTC. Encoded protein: CSAMDRGRGNEQFF.

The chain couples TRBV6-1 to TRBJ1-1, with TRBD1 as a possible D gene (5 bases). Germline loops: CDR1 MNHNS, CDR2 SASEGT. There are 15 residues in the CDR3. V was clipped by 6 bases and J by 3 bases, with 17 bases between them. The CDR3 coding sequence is TGTGCCAGCAGACTCAGCCGCAGGGCGGACACTGAAGCTTTCTTT. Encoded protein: CASRLSRRADTEAFF.

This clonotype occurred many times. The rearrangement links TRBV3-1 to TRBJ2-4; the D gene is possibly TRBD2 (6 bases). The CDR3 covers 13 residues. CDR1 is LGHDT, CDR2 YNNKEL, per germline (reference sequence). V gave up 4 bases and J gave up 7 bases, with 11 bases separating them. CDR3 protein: CASSPTGTNIQYF. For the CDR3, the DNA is TGTGCCAGCAGCCCTACGGGGACTAACATTCAGTACTTC.

The CDR3 DNA follows: TGTGCCAGCAAGGCCGGGGCGGGAGGGGGCACAGATACGCAGTATTTT. Its protein is CASKAGAGGGTDTQYF. The V call is TRBV25-1, the J call TRBJ2-3, with 9 nucleotides matching TRBD2. V lost 7 bases, J lost 1 base, and 9 bases stayed unmatched. This CDR3 is 16 amino acids long. The V gene's germline CDR1 is MGHDK and CDR2 SYGVNS.

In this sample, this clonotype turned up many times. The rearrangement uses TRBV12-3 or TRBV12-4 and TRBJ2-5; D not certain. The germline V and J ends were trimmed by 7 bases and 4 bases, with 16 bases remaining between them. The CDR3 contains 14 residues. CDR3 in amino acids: CASNPTGPRETQYF. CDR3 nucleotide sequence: TGTGCCAGCAACCCTACCGGCCCGCGAGAGACCCAGTACTTC.

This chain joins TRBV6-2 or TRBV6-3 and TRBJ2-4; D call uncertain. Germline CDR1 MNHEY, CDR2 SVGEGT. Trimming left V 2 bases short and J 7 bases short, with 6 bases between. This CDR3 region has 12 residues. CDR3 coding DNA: TGTGCCAGCAGTTACGGGTCGAACATTCAGTACTTC. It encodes CASSYGSNIQYF.

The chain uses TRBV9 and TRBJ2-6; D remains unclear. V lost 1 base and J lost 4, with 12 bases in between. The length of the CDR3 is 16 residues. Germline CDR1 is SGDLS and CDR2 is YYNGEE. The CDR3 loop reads CASSVHPKAGANVLTF. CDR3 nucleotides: TGTGCCAGCAGCGTACACCCGAAGGCCGGGGCCAACGTCCTGACTTTC.

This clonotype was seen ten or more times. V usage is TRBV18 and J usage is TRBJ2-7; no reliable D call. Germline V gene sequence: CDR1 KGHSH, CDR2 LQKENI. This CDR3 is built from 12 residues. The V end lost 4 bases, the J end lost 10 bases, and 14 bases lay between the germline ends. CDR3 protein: CASSRSSGEQYF. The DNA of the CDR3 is TGTGCCAGCTCACGCTCCTCCGGCGAACAGTACTTC.

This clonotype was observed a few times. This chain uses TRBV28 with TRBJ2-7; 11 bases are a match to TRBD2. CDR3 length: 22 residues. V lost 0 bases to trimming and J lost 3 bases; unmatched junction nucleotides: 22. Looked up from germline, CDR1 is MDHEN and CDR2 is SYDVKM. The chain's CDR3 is CASSLWASGRFSPVRRNYEQYF. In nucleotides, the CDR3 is TGTGCCAGCAGTTTATGGGCTAGCGGGAGGTTTTCTCCGGTTCGTCGAAACTACGAGCAGTACTTC.

CDR3 in DNA: TGTGCCAGCAGTCGTACTCCTGGAAACACCATATATTTT. It encodes CASSRTPGNTIYF. The rearrangement uses TRBV12-3 or TRBV12-4 and TRBJ1-3, with D hard to call. The CDR3 loop spans 13 amino acids. V dropped 5 bases and J dropped 2 bases, with 7 bases sitting between them.

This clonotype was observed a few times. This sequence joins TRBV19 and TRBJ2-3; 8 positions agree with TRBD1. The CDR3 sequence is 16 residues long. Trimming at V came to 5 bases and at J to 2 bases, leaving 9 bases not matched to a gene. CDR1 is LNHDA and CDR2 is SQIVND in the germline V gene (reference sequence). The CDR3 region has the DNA TGTGCCAGTAGTTCGTCTGACAGGGGATTCACAGATACGCAGTATTTT. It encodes CASSSSDRGFTDTQYF. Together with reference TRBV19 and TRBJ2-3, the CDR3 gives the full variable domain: DGGITQSPKYLFRKEGQNVTLSCEQNLNHDAMYWYRQDPGQGLRLIYYSQIVNDFQKGDIAEGYSVSREKKESFPLTVTSAQKNPTAFYLCASSSSDRGFTDTQYFGPGTRLTVL.

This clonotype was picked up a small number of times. In DNA form, the CDR3 reads TGTGCCAGCAAAGCGGGGGGGCCGCTCAATGAGCAGTTCTTC. It encodes CASKAGGPLNEQFF. This chain connects TRBV11-3 to TRBJ2-1, with 10 bases fitting TRBD2. The CDR3 has 14 residues. V lost 7 bases, J lost 6 bases, and 6 bases stayed unmatched. Germline CDR1 is SGHNT and CDR2 is YENEEA.

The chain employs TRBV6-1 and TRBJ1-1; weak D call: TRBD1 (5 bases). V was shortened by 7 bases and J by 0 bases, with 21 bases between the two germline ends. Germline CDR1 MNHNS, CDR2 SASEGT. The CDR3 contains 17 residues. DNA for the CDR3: TGTGCCAGCAAGGGGAGGCTTTTGGGCAGTATGAACACTGAAGCTTTCTTT. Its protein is CASKGRLLGSMNTEAFF.

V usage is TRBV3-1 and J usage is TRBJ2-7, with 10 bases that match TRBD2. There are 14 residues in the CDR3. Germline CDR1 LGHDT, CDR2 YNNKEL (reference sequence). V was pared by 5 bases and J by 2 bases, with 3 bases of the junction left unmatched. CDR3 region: CASSTTSGTYEQYF. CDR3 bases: TGTGCCAGCAGCACCACTAGCGGGACCTACGAGCAGTACTTC.

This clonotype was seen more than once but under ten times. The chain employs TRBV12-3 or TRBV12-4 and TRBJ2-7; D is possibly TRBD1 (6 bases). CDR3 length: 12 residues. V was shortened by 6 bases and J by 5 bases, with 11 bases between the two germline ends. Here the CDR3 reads CASSRGFHEQYF. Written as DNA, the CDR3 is TGTGCCAGCAGCAGGGGCTTCCACGAGCAGTACTTC.

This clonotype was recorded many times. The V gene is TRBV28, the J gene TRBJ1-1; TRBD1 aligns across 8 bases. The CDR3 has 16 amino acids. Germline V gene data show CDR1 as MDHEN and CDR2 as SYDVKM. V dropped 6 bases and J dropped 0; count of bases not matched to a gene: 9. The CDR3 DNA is TGTGCCAGCAGCAACAGGGGGAAGTCTATGAACACTGAAGCTTTCTTT. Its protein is CASSNRGKSMNTEAFF.

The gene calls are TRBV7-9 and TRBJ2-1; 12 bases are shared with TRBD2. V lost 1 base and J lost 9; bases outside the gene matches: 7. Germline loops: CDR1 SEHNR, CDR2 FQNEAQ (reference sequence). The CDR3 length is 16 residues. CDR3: CASSLVLAGGPGEQFF. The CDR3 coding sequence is TGTGCCAGCAGCTTAGTGCTAGCGGGAGGGCCCGGTGAGCAGTTCTTC.

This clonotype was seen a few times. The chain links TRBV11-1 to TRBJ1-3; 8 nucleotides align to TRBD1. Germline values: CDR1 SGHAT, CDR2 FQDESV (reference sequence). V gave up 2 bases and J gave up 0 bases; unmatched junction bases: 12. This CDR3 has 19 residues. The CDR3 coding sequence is TGTGCCAGCAGCTTATTTCTGGGACAGGCCCTACACTCTGGAAACACCATATATTTT. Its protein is CASSLFLGQALHSGNTIYF.

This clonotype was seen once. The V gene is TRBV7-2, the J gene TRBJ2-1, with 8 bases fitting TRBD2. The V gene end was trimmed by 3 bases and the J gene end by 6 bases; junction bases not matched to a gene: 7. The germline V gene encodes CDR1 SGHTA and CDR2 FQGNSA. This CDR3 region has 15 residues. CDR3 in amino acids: CASSLIAGPSNEQFF. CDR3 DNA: TGTGCCAGCAGCTTGATAGCGGGACCGAGCAATGAGCAGTTCTTC. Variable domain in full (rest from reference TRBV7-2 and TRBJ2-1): GAGVSQSPSNKVTEKGKDVELRCDPISGHTALYWYRQSLGQGLEFLIYFQGNSAPDKSGLPSDRFSAERTGGSVSTLTIQRTQQEDSAVYLCASSLIAGPSNEQFFGPGTRLTVL.

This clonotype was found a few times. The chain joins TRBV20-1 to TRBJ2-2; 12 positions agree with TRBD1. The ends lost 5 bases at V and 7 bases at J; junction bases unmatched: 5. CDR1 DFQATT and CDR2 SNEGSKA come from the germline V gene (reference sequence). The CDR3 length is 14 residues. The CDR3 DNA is TGCAGTGCTCCGGGACAGGGGGCTAACGGGGAGCTGTTTTTT. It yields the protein CSAPGQGANGELFF.

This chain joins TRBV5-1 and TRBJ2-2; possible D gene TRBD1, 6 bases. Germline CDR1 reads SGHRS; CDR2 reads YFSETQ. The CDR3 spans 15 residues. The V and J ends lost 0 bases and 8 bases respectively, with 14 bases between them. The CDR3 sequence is CASSLAQGTPGELFF. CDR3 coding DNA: TGCGCCAGCAGCTTGGCGCAAGGGACACCGGGGGAGCTGTTTTTT.

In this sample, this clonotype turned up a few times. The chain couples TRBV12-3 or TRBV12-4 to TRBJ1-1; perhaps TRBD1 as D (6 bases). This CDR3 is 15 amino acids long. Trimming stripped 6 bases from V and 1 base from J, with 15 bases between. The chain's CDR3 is CASRTRDKTNTEAFF. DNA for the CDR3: TGTGCCAGCAGGACCCGGGACAAGACGAACACTGAAGCTTTCTTT.

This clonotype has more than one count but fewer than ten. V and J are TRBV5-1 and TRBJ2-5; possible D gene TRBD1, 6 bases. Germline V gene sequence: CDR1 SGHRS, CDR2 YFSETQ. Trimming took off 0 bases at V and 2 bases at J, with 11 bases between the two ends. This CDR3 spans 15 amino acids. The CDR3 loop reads CASSLEGRGQETQYF. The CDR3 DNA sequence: TGCGCCAGCAGCTTGGAGGGCAGGGGACAAGAGACCCAGTACTTC. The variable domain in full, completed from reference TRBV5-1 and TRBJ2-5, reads KAGVTQTPRYLIKTRGQQVTLSCSPISGHRSVSWYQQTPGQGLQFLFEYFSETQRNKGNFPGRFSGRQFSNSRSEMNVSTLELGDSALYLCASSLEGRGQETQYFGPGTRLLVL.

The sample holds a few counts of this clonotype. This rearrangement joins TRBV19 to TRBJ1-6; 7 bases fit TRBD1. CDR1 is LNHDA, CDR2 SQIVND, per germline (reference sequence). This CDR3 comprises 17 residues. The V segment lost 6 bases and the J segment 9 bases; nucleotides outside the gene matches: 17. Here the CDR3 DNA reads TGTGCCAGTAGCCAATCGACAGGGAGAGGACTTACTTCACCCCTCCACTTT. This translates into CASSQSTGRGLTSPLHF.

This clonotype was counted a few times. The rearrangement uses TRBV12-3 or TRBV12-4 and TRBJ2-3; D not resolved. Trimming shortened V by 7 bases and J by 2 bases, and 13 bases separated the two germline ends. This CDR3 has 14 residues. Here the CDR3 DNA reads TGTGCCAGCAAGGAGACCCCGCTCACAGATACGCAGTATTTT. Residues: CASKETPLTDTQYF.

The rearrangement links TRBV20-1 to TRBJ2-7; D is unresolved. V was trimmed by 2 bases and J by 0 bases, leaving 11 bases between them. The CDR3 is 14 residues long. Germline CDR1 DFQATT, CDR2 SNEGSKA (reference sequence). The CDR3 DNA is TGCAGTGCTAGAAACCCGCTACGCTCCTACGAGCAGTACTTC. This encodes CSARNPLRSYEQYF.

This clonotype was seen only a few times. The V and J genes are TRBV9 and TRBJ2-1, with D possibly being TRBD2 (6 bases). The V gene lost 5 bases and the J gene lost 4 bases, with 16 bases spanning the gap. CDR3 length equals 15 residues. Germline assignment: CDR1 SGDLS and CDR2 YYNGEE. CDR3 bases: TGTGCCAGCAGTTCGACTAGTCGGGCTTACAATGAGCAGTTCTTC. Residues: CASSSTSRAYNEQFF.

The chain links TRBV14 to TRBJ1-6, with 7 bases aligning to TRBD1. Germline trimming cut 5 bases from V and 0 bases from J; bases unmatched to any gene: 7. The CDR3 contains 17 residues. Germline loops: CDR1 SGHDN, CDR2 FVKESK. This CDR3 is CASSKPQGSSYNSPLHF. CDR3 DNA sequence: TGTGCCAGCAGCAAGCCACAGGGGAGCTCCTATAATTCACCCCTCCACTTT.